This T cell receptor beta chain was identified in a study of T-cell reconstitution after alpha-beta-depleted transplantation in children (TCRdb year 2016). In terms of the full investigation: T-cell immune reconstitution after TCRalphabeta/CD19-depleted allogeneic hematopoietic cell transplantation in children was quantitatively tracked in the study by means of TCR repertoire profiling. Summary of the overall study and its limitations: Over subsequent months, a decline in hyperexpanded clone frequencies was noted, and after one year, T-cell counts and TCRbeta diversity were mostly ascribed to newly produced T cells. In some patients, high TCRbeta diversity at day 60 was attributed to recipient T cells and intrathymic progenitors that had survived conditioning. The apparently early recovery of alphabetaT-cell counts about two months after transplant reportedly depended on only several hundred rapidly expanded clones that came from non-depleted graft cells.

CDR3 length: 13 amino acids, cysteine to phenylalanine. The sequence is cut down to CDR3 DNA, 39 bases in frame from base 1. CDR1 and CDR2, per the germline V gene (reference sequence), are DFQATT and SNEGSKA. V loses 6 bases at its end and J loses 3 bases; junction bases beyond the gene matches: 6. The label giving this sample's treatment or condition can be read as: allogeneic hematopoietic cell transplantation with graft depleted of TCRalphabeta T cells and CD19 B cells. TCRalphabeta/CD19-depleted allogeneic hematopoietic cell grafts were given to the transplant recipients, all of whom were children. The table lists this clonotype with a few counts. Its antigen is not yet known. Base-call qualities are not available, and no considerably larger clone is one nucleotide away. The library was prepared using PCR. The reads were generated on an Illumina HiSeq 2500. To normalize quantification of the TCRbeta repertoire, the TCR libraries were built with molecular barcoding that relied on unique molecular identifiers. TCRdb cleaned the public reads at Q25 with fastp, built clones with MiXCR and kept in-frame beta chains. Every distinct CDR3 protein forms one entry, paired with its most common genes and DNA. In this sample the table shows about 490,000 distinct CDR3 sequences, over 9.5% of which occur a single time. Clones ranked in the top ten supply just over 2% of the sample.

The sample was PBMCs, taken before TCRalphabeta/CD19-depleted stem cell transplant. Recombination connected TRBV20-1 to TRBJ2-7, with 9 central nucleotides matching TRBD1. This sequence was found in a child aged 2-15 years with inherited bone marrow failure, due to receive a stem cell transplant. The DNA sequence is as follows: TGCAGTGCCCCCGGGACAGGGAGCTACGAGCAGTACTTC. Protein translation: CSAPGTGSYEQYF.